This is a list of T cell receptor beta chains from one sample in a study of cytomegalovirus exposure and HLA in healthy donors. Repertoires were generated with immunoSEQ multiplex PCR, while TCRdb's copy carries only in-frame clones and drops some. The table has some 210,000 clones, roughly 85% seen once. Sequenced sample: PBMCs. The receptors were gathered from a woman younger than 35 in good health and CMV-seronegative. Each CDR3 is given without its conserved first and last residue.

v_gene | CDR3aa
TRBV2 | ASSQVKGNEQF
TRBV27 | ASRPSSSYNSPLH
TRBV6-5 | ASSYSGTGGGQPQH
TRBV6-1 | ASSEASAASYEQY
TRBV19 | ASSIHPPVIDRPSQPQH
TRBV27 | ASSTWGHPQETQY
TRBV5-1 | ASSLATEFIQY
TRBV6-1 | ASSIRTGVNEKLF
TRBV28 | ASSLPSGSSNQPQH
TRBV6-5 | ASSDPTSSEQF
TRBV30 | AWSVQGNTIY
TRBV23-1 | ASSQWGLAGYNEQF